Listed below are T cell receptor beta chains from one sample, sequenced in a study of CD8 T cells in ankylosing spondylitis. TCRdb independently ran MiXCR on the 5' RACE reads; one entry per CDR3 protein. The sample yields over 150,000 distinct CDR3 sequences, around a sixth seen once. Sequenced: blood, either unsorted or a sorted T cell fraction (not recorded which). The receptors originated from a male donor aged 5 to 29 with ankylosing spondylitis or in good health (not recorded which). CDR3s include the opening cysteine and the closing phenylalanine or tryptophan. D genes are given only for firm matches. Expanded clones are given a class, and other clones once, few, many or no size at all.

D gene: .; J gene: TRBJ1-1; clone size: .; V gene: TRBV6-1; CDR3 protein: CASRQGAEAFF; CDR3 DNA: TGTGCCAGCAGACAGGGCGCTGAAGCTTTCTTT
D gene: .; J gene: TRBJ2-2; clone size: many; V gene: TRBV6-1; CDR3 protein: CAARRGLATTNTGELFF; CDR3 DNA: TGTGCCGCACGCCGGGGGCTGGCGACAACGAACACCGGGGAGCTGTTTTTT
D gene: TRBD2; J gene: TRBJ2-1; clone size: .; V gene: TRBV9; CDR3 protein: CASSVRSGRPSNEQFF; CDR3 DNA: TGTGCCAGCAGCGTAAGAAGCGGGAGGCCTTCAAATGAGCAGTTCTTC
D gene: .; J gene: TRBJ1-1; clone size: many; V gene: TRBV7-9; CDR3 protein: CASSLGPRGRGTEAFF; CDR3 DNA: TGTGCCAGCAGCTTAGGACCTCGGGGGCGAGGGACTGAAGCTTTCTTT
D gene: TRBD2; J gene: TRBJ2-7; clone size: many; V gene: TRBV12-3/TRBV12-4; CDR3 protein: CASRRGVAGGLDEQYF; CDR3 DNA: TGTGCCAGCAGGCGGGGGGTAGCGGGAGGACTGGACGAGCAGTACTTC
D gene: .; J gene: TRBJ1-4; clone size: many; V gene: TRBV12-3/TRBV12-4; CDR3 protein: CASSSTVDATNEKLFF; CDR3 DNA: TGTGCCAGCAGTTCGACAGTCGACGCAACTAATGAAAAACTGTTTTTT
D gene: TRBD2; J gene: TRBJ2-5; clone size: many; V gene: TRBV7-9; CDR3 protein: CASSKAGAVTQYF; CDR3 DNA: TGTGCCAGCAGCAAGGCGGGAGCGGTGACCCAGTACTTC
D gene: TRBD2; J gene: TRBJ2-1; clone size: many; V gene: TRBV5-1; CDR3 protein: CASSLIGRGATYNEQFF; CDR3 DNA: TGCGCCAGCAGCTTGATCGGGAGGGGCGCAACCTACAATGAGCAGTTCTTC
D gene: .; J gene: TRBJ1-1; clone size: many; V gene: TRBV2; CDR3 protein: CASSPGRNTEAFF; CDR3 DNA: TGTGCCAGCAGCCCGGGACGGAACACTGAAGCTTTCTTT
D gene: TRBD2; J gene: TRBJ2-2; clone size: many; V gene: TRBV20-1; CDR3 protein: CSARGLAGGTGELFF; CDR3 DNA: TGCAGTGCACGAGGACTAGCGGGAGGCACCGGGGAGCTGTTTTTT
D gene: TRBD1; J gene: TRBJ1-5; clone size: many; V gene: TRBV19; CDR3 protein: CASSPGQGDLSNQPQHF; CDR3 DNA: TGTGCCAGTAGTCCGGGACAGGGAGACCTAAGCAATCAGCCCCAGCATTTT
D gene: TRBD1; J gene: TRBJ1-5; clone size: many; V gene: TRBV12-3/TRBV12-4; CDR3 protein: CASSLDRGQPQHF; CDR3 DNA: TGTGCCAGCAGTCTAGACAGGGGCCAGCCCCAGCATTTT
D gene: .; J gene: TRBJ2-5; clone size: many; V gene: TRBV12-3/TRBV12-4; CDR3 protein: CASSLSGTPGTQYF; CDR3 DNA: TGTGCCAGCAGTTTATCCGGGACTCCAGGGACCCAGTACTTC
D gene: TRBD1; J gene: TRBJ1-5; clone size: many; V gene: TRBV18; CDR3 protein: CASSPDRSNQPQHF; CDR3 DNA: TGTGCCAGCTCACCGGACAGGAGCAATCAGCCCCAGCATTTT
D gene: .; J gene: TRBJ2-6; clone size: many; V gene: TRBV18; CDR3 protein: CASSPLPPPGANVLTF; CDR3 DNA: TGTGCCAGCTCACCTCTCCCCCCCCCTGGGGCCAACGTCCTGACTTTC
D gene: .; J gene: TRBJ2-3; clone size: .; V gene: TRBV6-2/TRBV6-3; CDR3 protein: CASSYVSGITDTQYF; CDR3 DNA: TGTGCCAGCAGTTATGTTAGCGGCATCACAGATACGCAGTATTTT
D gene: TRBD2; J gene: TRBJ2-3; clone size: many; V gene: TRBV5-4; CDR3 protein: CASRTGTSGIPDTQYF; CDR3 DNA: TGTGCCAGCAGGACCGGGACTAGCGGGATTCCAGATACGCAGTATTTT
D gene: TRBD1; J gene: TRBJ2-5; clone size: many; V gene: TRBV5-1; CDR3 protein: CASSLGQGRQETQYF; CDR3 DNA: TGCGCCAGCAGCTTGGGACAGGGGCGACAAGAGACCCAGTACTTC
D gene: .; J gene: TRBJ2-2; clone size: many; V gene: TRBV20-1; CDR3 protein: CSARGQNTGELFF; CDR3 DNA: TGCAGTGCTAGGGGACAAAACACCGGGGAGCTGTTTTTT
D gene: TRBD1; J gene: TRBJ1-5; clone size: many; V gene: TRBV5-1; CDR3 protein: CASSLGQGAGQPQHF; CDR3 DNA: TGCGCCAGCAGCCTCGGACAGGGGGCAGGACAGCCCCAGCATTTT
D gene: .; J gene: TRBJ1-1; clone size: many; V gene: TRBV12-3/TRBV12-4; CDR3 protein: CASSSTGQGAFF; CDR3 DNA: TGTGCCAGCAGTTCAACGGGGCAGGGGGCTTTCTTT
D gene: TRBD1; J gene: TRBJ2-1; clone size: many; V gene: TRBV20-1; CDR3 protein: CSSGTGAKGSSWDEQFF; CDR3 DNA: TGCAGTTCCGGGACAGGGGCCAAAGGGTCCTCGTGGGATGAGCAGTTCTTC
D gene: .; J gene: TRBJ1-5; clone size: many; V gene: TRBV4-1; CDR3 protein: CASSQDLNSNQPQHF; CDR3 DNA: TGCGCCAGCAGCCAAGATCTCAATAGCAATCAGCCCCAGCATTTT
D gene: .; J gene: TRBJ2-1; clone size: many; V gene: TRBV5-1; CDR3 protein: CASSLGTSFYNEQFF; CDR3 DNA: TGCGCCAGCAGTCTCGGGACTTCATTCTACAATGAGCAGTTCTTC
D gene: TRBD2; J gene: TRBJ2-1; clone size: .; V gene: TRBV11-1; CDR3 protein: CASSRGTSGINEQFF; CDR3 DNA: TGTGCCAGCAGCCGGGGGACTAGCGGGATTAATGAGCAGTTCTTC
D gene: .; J gene: TRBJ2-7; clone size: many; V gene: TRBV7-9; CDR3 protein: CASSLVSGGRVYEQYF; CDR3 DNA: TGTGCCAGCAGCTTAGTAAGCGGAGGAAGGGTCTACGAGCAGTACTTC
D gene: .; J gene: TRBJ2-1; clone size: many; V gene: TRBV3-1; CDR3 protein: CASSQDRQVGKFF; CDR3 DNA: TGTGCCAGCAGCCAAGATCGACAGGTTGGGAAGTTCTTC
D gene: .; J gene: TRBJ2-3; clone size: many; V gene: TRBV5-1; CDR3 protein: CASTPGTNTDTQYF; CDR3 DNA: TGCGCCTCCACCCCCGGGACAAACACAGATACGCAGTATTTT
D gene: .; J gene: TRBJ2-2; clone size: many; V gene: TRBV4-2; CDR3 protein: CASSQDTSLGELFF; CDR3 DNA: TGTGCCAGCAGCCAAGATACCTCGTTGGGGGAGCTGTTTTTT
D gene: .; J gene: TRBJ2-2; clone size: few; V gene: TRBV6-1; CDR3 protein: CASSPQRGGRTGELFF; CDR3 DNA: TGTGCCAGCAGTCCCCAGCGAGGGGGAAGAACCGGGGAGCTGTTTTTT
D gene: .; J gene: TRBJ2-2; clone size: few; V gene: TRBV19; CDR3 protein: CASSIISGDGELFF; CDR3 DNA: TGTGCCAGTAGTATAATTTCGGGAGACGGGGAGCTGTTTTTT
D gene: TRBD2; J gene: TRBJ2-3; clone size: .; V gene: TRBV6-4; CDR3 protein: CASSDLGTSGPDTQYF; CDR3 DNA: TGTGCCAGCAGTGACCTGGGGACTAGCGGTCCAGATACGCAGTATTTT